The 21 T cell receptor beta chains below come from one sample, sequenced in a study of T cell clones after liver transplantation. TCRdb's copy holds only in-frame clones and misses some; the assay was immunoSEQ multiplex PCR. In the table there are tens of thousands of clones, 80% to 85% of which are singletons. The sample in question was CD4+ T cells from blood, obtained 48 months after liver transplant. The receptors originated from a human patient who received a liver transplant. Part of the T cell pool may stem from the graft donor.

This clone was seen only a few times. V gene TRBV28 combines with J gene TRBJ1-1; TRBD1 might be the D (6 bases). Germline values: CDR1 MDHEN, CDR2 SYDVKM. With 3 bases removed from V and 3 bases from J, the gap between germline ends came to 8 bases. The CDR3 loop spans 13 amino acids. CDR3 region: CASSLTGYTEAFF. The DNA of the CDR3 is TGTGCCAGCAGTTTGACAGGATACACTGAAGCTTTCTTT.

DNA for the CDR3: TGCGCCAGCAGCCAAGGACAGGCAGCCTCGGGTCGGCCCTACGAGCAGTACTTC. Encoded protein: CASSQGQAASGRPYEQYF. V usage is TRBV4-3 and J usage is TRBJ2-7, with D possibly being TRBD1 (6 bases). V was shortened by 1 base and J by 2 bases, with 21 bases between the two germline ends. The CDR3 sequence is 18 residues long. Germline values: CDR1 LGHNA, CDR2 YSLEER.

The chain carries TRBV4-3 and TRBJ1-2; a possible D gene is TRBD1 (6 bases). The germline V gene has CDR1 LGHNA and CDR2 YSLEER. The CDR3 has 15 amino acids. The germline V and J ends were trimmed by 0 bases and 3 bases, with 11 bases remaining between them. CDR3 amino acids: CASSQDNEGDYGYTF. The CDR3 coding sequence is TGCGCCAGCAGCCAAGATAACGAGGGGGACTATGGCTACACCTTC.

The CDR3 reads CASSFKGGNTGELFF. The CDR3 DNA is TGTGCCAGCAGCTTTAAGGGGGGGAACACCGGGGAGCTGTTTTTT. The V gene is TRBV13, the J gene TRBJ2-2; D could derive from TRBD1 or TRBD2 (6 bases each). This CDR3 contains 15 residues. Trimming removed 3 bases from V and 1 base from J, with 9 bases in between. CDR1 and CDR2 from the germline V gene are PRHDT and FYEKMQ (reference sequence).

This clone is a singleton in its sample. This rearrangement joins TRBV5-4 to TRBJ1-2, with TRBD1 identical over 7 bases. The ends lost 2 bases at V and 8 bases at J; junction bases unmatched: 12. Germline CDR1 and CDR2: SGHNT and YYREEE (reference sequence). The CDR3 runs 15 residues. DNA of the CDR3: TGTGCCAGCAGCTTACCGCAGGGGGAGGTCAACGGCTACACCTTC. It encodes CASSLPQGEVNGYTF.

This rearrangement joins TRBV6-5 to TRBJ1-2; D uncertain. There are 14 residues in the CDR3. Germline V gene lookup returns CDR1 MNHEY and CDR2 SVGAGI. The V and J ends lost 6 bases and 0 bases respectively, with 11 bases between them. The CDR3 coding sequence is TGTGCCAGCAGCCGGGCGTCACCTAACTATGGCTACACCTTC. Translation: CASSRASPNYGYTF.

This sequence joins TRBV20-1 and TRBJ1-2; D not resolved. Germline loops: CDR1 DFQATT, CDR2 SNEGSKA (reference sequence). This CDR3 spans 11 amino acids. Trimming took off 6 bases at V and 4 bases at J, with 9 bases between the two ends. The CDR3 is CSAYNSYGYTF. The CDR3, as DNA: TGCAGTGCCTATAACAGCTATGGCTACACCTTC.

This clone was detected once. The gene calls are TRBV14 and TRBJ2-3; D remains ambiguous. The CDR3 loop spans 15 amino acids. Trimming took 0 bases from V and 3 from J, leaving 10 bases between them. The V gene's germline CDR1 is SGHDN and CDR2 FVKESK. CDR3 loop: CASSQDWVATDTQYF. The CDR3 bases are TGTGCCAGCAGCCAAGATTGGGTAGCTACAGATACGCAGTATTTT.

The chain joins TRBV28 to TRBJ1-5; D gene uncertain. There are 12 residues in the CDR3. V lost 2 bases and J lost 7, with 6 bases in between. Germline V lookup: CDR1 MDHEN, CDR2 SYDVKM. CDR3 sequence reads: CASSLLEQPQHF. In DNA form, the CDR3 reads TGTGCCAGCAGTTTACTGGAACAGCCCCAGCATTTT.

The V and J genes are TRBV5-1 and TRBJ2-2, with 10 positions matching TRBD2. This CDR3 spans 15 amino acids. Germline CDR1 is SGHRS and CDR2 is YFSETQ. V lost 0 bases to trimming and J lost 4 bases; unmatched junction nucleotides: 0. CDR3 bases: TGCGCCAGCAGCTTGGCTAGCGGGGGCACCGGGGAGCTGTTTTTT. Protein sequence: CASSLASGGTGELFF.

The CDR3 loop is CATSRDEYAGELFF. CDR3 DNA: TGTGCCACCAGCAGAGACGAGTACGCCGGGGAGCTGTTTTTT. V is TRBV15 and J is TRBJ2-2; D gene uncertain. Germline V gene sequence: CDR1 LNHNV, CDR2 YYDKDF (reference sequence). This CDR3 region has 14 residues. V lost 0 bases and J lost 6, with 8 bases in between. The full variable domain, completed using reference TRBV15 and TRBJ2-2, is DAMVIQNPRYQVTQFGKPVTLSCSQTLNHNVMYWYQQKSSQAPKLLFHYYDKDFNNEADTPDNFQSRRPNTSFCFLDIRSPGLGDTAMYLCATSRDEYAGELFFGEGSRLTVL.

CDR3 sequence (DNA): TGTGCCAGCAGCTCCATAGCGGGCTACGAGCAGTACTTC. This encodes CASSSIAGYEQYF. The chain carries TRBV7-2 and TRBJ2-7, with 7 nucleotides matching TRBD2. CDR3 length: 13 amino acids. The ends lost 4 bases at V and 3 bases at J; junction bases unmatched: 3. The germline gives CDR1 SGHTA, CDR2 FQGNSA.

This clone was counted at least ten times. The CDR3 spells CASSLGGALKEQYF. CDR3 DNA: TGTGCCAGCAGTTTAGGGGGGGCGCTTAAAGAGCAGTACTTC. The V call is TRBV28, the J call TRBJ2-7; D perhaps matches TRBD2 (7 bases). The germline V and J ends were trimmed by 2 bases and 7 bases, with 15 bases remaining between them. This CDR3 is 14 amino acids long. From germline, CDR1 is MDHEN and CDR2 SYDVKM.

This clone has a single count. This sequence joins TRBV28 and TRBJ1-1; TRBD1 agrees at 10 bases. Germline V gene data show CDR1 as MDHEN and CDR2 as SYDVKM. The V segment lost 7 bases and the J segment 4 bases; nucleotides outside the gene matches: 9. The length of the CDR3 is 15 residues. The CDR3 bases are TGTGCCAGCAACTCACCCCGGGACAGGGGCACTGAAGCTTTCTTT. It translates to CASNSPRDRGTEAFF.

This chain joins TRBV15 and TRBJ1-1; no definite D call. The V and J ends lost 1 base and 7 bases respectively, with 7 bases between them. This CDR3 is built from 12 residues. Germline values: CDR1 LNHNV, CDR2 YYDKDF (reference sequence). The CDR3 loop is CATSRAGYEAFF. The CDR3 DNA reads as TGTGCCACCAGCAGAGCCGGGTATGAAGCTTTCTTT.

The V call is TRBV10-3, the J call TRBJ1-1; no definite D call. This CDR3 has 14 amino acids. Per germline, CDR1 ENHRY and CDR2 SYGVKD. The V gene lost 6 bases and the J gene lost 1 base, with 12 bases spanning the gap. CDR3 sequence: CAIRERTENTEAFF. The CDR3 bases are TGTGCCATCAGAGAGAGGACTGAGAACACTGAAGCTTTCTTT.

CDR3 in DNA: TGTGCTAGTGGTTTGGGGACAGGGGGCTTGACAGATACGCAGTATTTT. Translating gives CASGLGTGGLTDTQYF. The chain couples TRBV12-5 to TRBJ2-3; 11 nucleotides line up with TRBD1. The CDR3 has 16 residues. With V trimmed by 1 base and J by 3 bases, 3 bases remained unmatched. Germline loops: CDR1 LGHNT, CDR2 FRNRAP.

The rearrangement links TRBV7-2 to TRBJ1-2; maybe TRBD1 (5 bases). The CDR3 contains 15 residues. In germline, CDR1 is SGHTA, CDR2 FQGNSA. V was shortened by 2 bases and J by 4 bases, with 14 bases between the two germline ends. The DNA for the CDR3 is TGTGCCAGCAGCTTATCAGTGGGGGGGAGCTATGGCTACACCTTC. Translated, it gives CASSLSVGGSYGYTF.

The V call is TRBV21-1, the J call TRBJ2-7; TRBD1 is the table's D call, not checked against the DNA. TRBV21-1 has pseudogene status. The CDR3 covers 17 residues. This chain's CDR3 is CASSKDSVGQASYEQYF. DNA for the CDR3: TGTGCCAGCAGCAAAGATTCGGTCGGACAGGCCTCCTACGAGCAGTACTTC.

This clone occurred a few times. This chain links TRBV5-5 with TRBJ2-7, with D tentatively TRBD1 (6 bases). Trimming left V 2 bases short and J 5 bases short, with 14 bases between. Germline V gene data show CDR1 as SGHKS and CDR2 as YYEKEE (reference sequence). This CDR3 has 14 amino acids. CDR3 residues: CASSFSPQGNEQYF. In nucleotides, the CDR3 is TGTGCCAGCAGCTTTTCTCCACAGGGCAACGAGCAGTACTTC.

This clone was seen only once. This chain links TRBV5-6 with TRBJ2-7; possibly TRBD1 or TRBD2 for D (5 bases each). Germline CDR1 SGHDT, CDR2 YYEEEE. The CDR3 totals 16 residues. Trimming removed 1 base at V and 2 bases at J, with 16 bases between. CDR3 in DNA: TGTGCCAGCAGCTTGTTTCTGGGACCCGATACCTACGAGCAGTACTTC. It yields the protein CASSLFLGPDTYEQYF.